A selection of T cell receptor beta chains follows, all from one sample in a study of cytomegalovirus exposure and HLA in healthy donors. Profiling relied on immunoSEQ multiplex PCR, and the TCRdb table lists in-frame clones only, not all of them. This table has approximately 150,000 clones, 68% appearing once. The sample comprised PBMCs. These receptors all stem from a woman aged 40 to 49 in good health and CMV-seropositive. CDR3s include the opening cysteine and the closing phenylalanine or tryptophan. The order of the fields is D gene, V gene, clone size, J gene, CDR3 DNA, CDR3 protein. A D gene is named only where the DNA matches it firmly. Size tells how often a clone was seen (once, few, many) or the class of an expanded clone, and some rows leave it out.

D: TRBD2
V: TRBV5-1
size: -
J: TRBJ2-1
DNA: TGCGCCAGCAGCTTGGCAGCTAGCGGGAGCAATGAGCAGTTCTTC
CDR3: CASSLAASGSNEQFF

D: TRBD1
V: TRBV29-1
size: -
J: TRBJ2-2
DNA: TGCAGCGCCCGAACCGGGACAGCGAACACCGGGGAGCTGTTTTTT
CDR3: CSARTGTANTGELFF

D: -
V: TRBV9
size: -
J: TRBJ1-1
DNA: TGTGCCAGCAGCAAACGATGGGGAGACACTGAAGCTTTCTTT
CDR3: CASSKRWGDTEAFF

D: -
V: TRBV7-6
size: -
J: TRBJ1-5
DNA: TGTGCCAGCAGCTTAGCTGAGGATCAGCCCCAGCATTTT
CDR3: CASSLAEDQPQHF

D: -
V: TRBV4-3
size: few
J: TRBJ2-3
DNA: TGCGCCAGCAGCCCGGGCGGGACGTCCTCAGATACGCAGTATTTT
CDR3: CASSPGGTSSDTQYF

D: -
V: TRBV10-3
size: -
J: TRBJ1-1
DNA: TGTGCCATCAGTGTAGCGGGTGAGATGGCTTTCTTT
CDR3: CAISVAGEMAFF

D: -
V: TRBV23-1
size: -
J: TRBJ2-7
DNA: TGCGCCAGCAGTCAATGGGAGGCAGGTAAGCCCCCTTCCTACGAGCAGTACTTC
CDR3: CASSQWEAGKPPSYEQYF

D: TRBD2
V: TRBV4-2
size: -
J: TRBJ2-1
DNA: TGTGCCAGCACCGAACTAGCGGGGGGGAACAATGAGCAGTTCTTC
CDR3: CASTELAGGNNEQFF

D: TRBD1
V: TRBV2
size: -
J: TRBJ1-1
DNA: TGTGCCAGCAATCAGTTAGGGGGCGACGCTTTCTTT
CDR3: CASNQLGGDAFF

D: TRBD1
V: TRBV28
size: -
J: TRBJ2-3
DNA: TGTGCCAGCAGTCCAGGGACAGGGGGCACAGATACGCAGTATTTT
CDR3: CASSPGTGGTDTQYF